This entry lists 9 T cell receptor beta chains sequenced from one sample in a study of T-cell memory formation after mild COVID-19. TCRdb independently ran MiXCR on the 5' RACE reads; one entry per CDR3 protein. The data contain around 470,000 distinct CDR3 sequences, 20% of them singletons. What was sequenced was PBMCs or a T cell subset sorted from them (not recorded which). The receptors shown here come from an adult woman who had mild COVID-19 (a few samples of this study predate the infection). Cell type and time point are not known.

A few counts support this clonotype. CDR3 amino acids: CASSSRVTEAFF. The CDR3 nucleotides read TGTGCCAGCAGTTCGAGGGTAACTGAAGCTTTCTTT. The rearrangement uses TRBV12-3 or TRBV12-4 and TRBJ1-1; D is unclear. The ends were cut back, 4 bases at V and 5 bases at J, with 8 bases in the middle. This CDR3 region has 12 residues.

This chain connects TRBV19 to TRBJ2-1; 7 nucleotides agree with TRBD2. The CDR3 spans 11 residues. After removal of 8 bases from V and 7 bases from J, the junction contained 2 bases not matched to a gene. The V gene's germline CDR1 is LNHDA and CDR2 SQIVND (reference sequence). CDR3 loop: CASLGGNEQFF. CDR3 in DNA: TGTGCCAGTCTCGGGGGGAATGAGCAGTTCTTC.

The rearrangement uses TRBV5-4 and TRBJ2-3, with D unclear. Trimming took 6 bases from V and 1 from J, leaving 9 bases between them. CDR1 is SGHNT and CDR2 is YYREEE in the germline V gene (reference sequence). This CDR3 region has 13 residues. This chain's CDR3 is CASNPGGTDTQYF. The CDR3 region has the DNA TGTGCCAGCAACCCTGGAGGCACAGATACGCAGTATTTT. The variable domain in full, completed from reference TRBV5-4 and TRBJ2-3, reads ETGVTQSPTHLIKTRGQQVTLRCSSQSGHNTVSWYQQALGQGPQFIFQYYREEENGRGNFPPRFSGLQFPNYSSELNVNALELDDSALYLCASNPGGTDTQYFGPGTRLTVL.

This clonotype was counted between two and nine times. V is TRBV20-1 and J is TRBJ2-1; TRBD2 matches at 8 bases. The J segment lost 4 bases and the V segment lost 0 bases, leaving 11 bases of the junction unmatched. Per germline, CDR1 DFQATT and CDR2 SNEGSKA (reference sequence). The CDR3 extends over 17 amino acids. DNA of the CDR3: TGCAGTGCTAGAGATTCGGGCCTAGCGGGCTATTACAATGAGCAGTTCTTC. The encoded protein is CSARDSGLAGYYNEQFF.

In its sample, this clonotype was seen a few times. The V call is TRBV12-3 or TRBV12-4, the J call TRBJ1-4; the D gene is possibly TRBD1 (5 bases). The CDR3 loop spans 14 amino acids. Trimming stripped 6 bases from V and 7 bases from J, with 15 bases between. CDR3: CASRLQGRGEKLFF. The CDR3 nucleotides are TGTGCCAGCAGACTTCAGGGTCGCGGTGAAAAACTGTTTTTT.

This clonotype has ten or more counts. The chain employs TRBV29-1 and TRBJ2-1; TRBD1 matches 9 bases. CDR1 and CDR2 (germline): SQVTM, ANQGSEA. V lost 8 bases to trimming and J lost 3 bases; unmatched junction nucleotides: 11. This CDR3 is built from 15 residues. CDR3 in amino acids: CSIKARQGGYNEQFF. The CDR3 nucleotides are TGCAGCATAAAGGCCAGACAGGGGGGCTACAATGAGCAGTTCTTC.

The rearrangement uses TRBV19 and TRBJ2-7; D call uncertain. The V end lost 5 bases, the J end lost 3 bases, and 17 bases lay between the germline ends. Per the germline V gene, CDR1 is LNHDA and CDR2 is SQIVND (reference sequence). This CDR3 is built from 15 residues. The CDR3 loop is CASSPRTAGVYEQYF. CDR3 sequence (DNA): TGTGCCAGTAGTCCCCGGACGGCCGGAGTCTACGAGCAGTACTTC.

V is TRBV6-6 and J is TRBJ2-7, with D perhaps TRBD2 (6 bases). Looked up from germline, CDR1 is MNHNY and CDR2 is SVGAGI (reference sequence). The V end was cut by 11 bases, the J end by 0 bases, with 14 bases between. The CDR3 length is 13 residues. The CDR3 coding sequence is TGTGCCTGCGCCCTAGCGTCCTCCTACGAGCAGTACTTC. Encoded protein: CACALASSYEQYF.

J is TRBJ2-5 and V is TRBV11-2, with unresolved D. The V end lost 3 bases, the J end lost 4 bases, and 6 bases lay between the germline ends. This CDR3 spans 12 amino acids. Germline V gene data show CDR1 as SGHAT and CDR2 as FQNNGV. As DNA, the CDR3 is TGTGCCAGCAGCTTTGGGTTAGAGACCCAGTACTTC. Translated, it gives CASSFGLETQYF.